This TCR beta chain is from a study of control samples from healthy donors and cancer patients. Trimming shortened V by 7 bases and J by 4 bases, and 20 bases separated the two germline ends. This CDR3 is 16 amino acids long. Germline CDR1 LNHDA, CDR2 SQIVND (reference sequence). Assay used: immunoSEQ multiplex PCR; TCRdb lists only in-frame clones, some missing. The data hold around 150,000 clones, with about 90% observed a single time. The sequencing sample was made of blood. This rearrangement joins TRBV19 to TRBJ2-1, with D tentatively TRBD1 or TRBD2 (5 bases each). The sequence derives from a man between 18 and 29 years old in good health. CDR3 sequence: CASNPRPGTPYNEQFF. The CDR3 bases are TGTGCCAGTAACCCTAGGCCAGGGACCCCGTACAATGAGCAGTTCTTC.